What follows are 9 T cell receptor beta chains derived from one specimen sequenced in a study of CD8+ T cells in alopecia areata. Extraction of RNA preceded its reverse transcription into cDNA, which served as the sequencing template. Produced via immunoSEQ multiplex PCR; TCRdb's table is partial and in-frame only. The data show 200,000 to 250,000 clones, 67% seen once. The sample here was CD4+ T cells sorted from blood, taken at week 0. These receptors were obtained from a human donor with alopecia areata.

V is TRBV29-1 and J is TRBJ2-3; 14 bases agree with TRBD2. The CDR3 extends over 17 amino acids. The V gene's germline CDR1 is SQVTM and CDR2 ANQGSEA. V was pared by 4 bases and J by 0 bases, with 6 bases of the junction left unmatched. DNA for the CDR3: TGCAGCGTTGCGTCCGGGACTAGCGGGGGTAGCACAGATACGCAGTATTTT. Protein sequence: CSVASGTSGGSTDTQYF.

The genes are TRBV5-1 and TRBJ2-2; D gene unclear. The CDR3 contains 13 residues. Germline loops: CDR1 SGHRS, CDR2 YFSETQ. Trimming stripped 0 bases from V and 4 bases from J, with 4 bases between. CDR3 sequence reads: CASSLAATGELFF. The CDR3 coding sequence is TGCGCCAGCAGCTTGGCGGCCACCGGGGAGCTGTTTTTT.

This chain joins TRBV7-6 and TRBJ2-1, with 8 bases fitting TRBD2. Trimming removed 5 bases from V and 1 base from J; junction bases left unmatched: 4. The CDR3 spans 15 residues. Germline V lookup: CDR1 SGHVS, CDR2 FNYEAQ. The CDR3 bases are TGTGCCAGCAGCCCCCGGGGGGGGTCCTACAATGAGCAGTTCTTC. Translating gives CASSPRGGSYNEQFF.

This clone was seen just once. This rearrangement joins TRBV30 to TRBJ1-2, with D maybe TRBD1 (5 bases). Trimming stripped 6 bases from V and 4 bases from J, with 12 bases between. Germline CDR1 and CDR2: GTSNPN and SVGIG (reference sequence). The CDR3 is 12 residues long. In DNA form, the CDR3 reads TGTGCCTGTCGGGGGGAGACCTATGGCTACACCTTC. It specifies CACRGETYGYTF.

The chain links TRBV30 to TRBJ1-2, with 8 bases aligning to TRBD1. This CDR3 region has 15 residues. J lost 0 bases, V lost 4 bases, and 7 bases had no gene match. Germline CDR1 reads GTSNPN; CDR2 reads SVGIG (reference sequence). The DNA for the CDR3 is TGTGCCTGGAACATTCTGGACAGGGCTAACTATGGCTACACCTTC. This codes for CAWNILDRANYGYTF.

CDR3 sequence: CSVESPGEALHF. The CDR3 DNA is TGCAGCGTTGAGTCGCCAGGAGAAGCCCTCCACTTT. The J gene is TRBJ1-6, the V gene TRBV29-1; D unresolved. The ends were cut back, 3 bases at V and 14 bases at J, with 14 bases in the middle. CDR3 size: 12 residues. Germline CDR1 and CDR2: SQVTM and ANQGSEA.

V and J are TRBV4-3 and TRBJ2-2, with a weak D call TRBD1 (6 bases). Germline CDR1 and CDR2: LGHNA and YSLEER. The length of the CDR3 is 16 residues. The V and J ends lost 0 bases and 6 bases respectively, with 14 bases between them. In nucleotides, the CDR3 is TGCGCCAGCAGCCAAGATGGGACACGGATTTCCGGGGAGCTGTTTTTT. This gives the protein CASSQDGTRISGELFF.

The J gene is TRBJ2-7, the V gene TRBV30, with D uncertain. CDR3 length: 11 amino acids. Germline CDR1 GTSNPN, CDR2 SVGIG (reference sequence). V was cut by 3 bases and J by 4 bases, with 7 bases left in between. The CDR3 DNA reads as TGTGCCTGGAGAAGTTATTACGAGCAGTACTTC. It translates to CAWRSYYEQYF.

V and J are TRBV30 and TRBJ1-1; 9 bases line up with TRBD1. Per the germline V gene, CDR1 is GTSNPN and CDR2 is SVGIG (reference sequence). With V trimmed by 5 bases and J by 1 base, 5 bases remained unmatched. The CDR3 extends over 14 amino acids. The CDR3, as DNA: TGTGCCTGGCACAGGGGGCAAAGGAACACTGAAGCTTTCTTT. Protein sequence: CAWHRGQRNTEAFF.